The source of this T cell receptor (beta chain) is a study of T cells after yellow fever vaccination. Points from the study as a whole: Among all clonotypes, a small share was observed in both CD4 and CD8 compartments.

TCRdb reanalysed the 5' RACE reads using MiXCR and keeps one entry per CDR3 protein. Found here are roughly 32,000 distinct CDR3 sequences, roughly a tenth of them singletons; the top ten hold approximately 12%. Germline V gives CDR1 MNHEY, CDR2 SVGAGI. CDR3 length: 15 residues. V was trimmed by 2 bases and J by 6 bases, leaving 17 bases between them. This clonotype was observed at least ten times. This TCR derives from a young man who received the YFV17D yellow fever vaccine. Sequenced material: PBMCs, either bulk or a sorted T-cell subset (CD4+, CD8+, memory, or dextramer-sorted; not recorded which), taken around 14 days after the first yellow fever vaccination. The chain joins TRBV6-5 to TRBJ2-7; tentatively, D is TRBD1 (5 bases). CDR3 DNA: TGTGCCAGCAGTTACCGGCAGACAGCCGGTGTCGAGCAGTACTTC. This gives the protein CASSYRQTAGVEQYF.